This T cell receptor (beta chain) came from a study of T cells in localized non-small cell lung cancer. General observations from the study: Among the top 100 tumor clones, a median roughly 57 appeared in adjacent lung. One tumor region alone was sequenced, and heterogeneity therefore remains possible. Highest T cell clonality was seen in uninvolved adjacent lung, surpassing that measured in tumor. Blood T cell density predicted longer survival; adjacent-lung clonality, shorter.

As for this clone: Its antigen is not known.

Assay used: immunoSEQ multiplex PCR; TCRdb lists only in-frame clones, some missing. The sample gives tens of thousands of clones, roughly 81% of which show up once; roughly 13% is in the top ten. Germline V gene data show CDR1 as KGHSH and CDR2 as LQKENI. V lost 3 bases and J lost 6, with 12 bases in between. The CDR3 is 13 amino acids. The sample in question was peripheral blood, obtained before any cancer treatment. The receptor comes from a female donor older than 55 with stage I lung adenocarcinoma. The chain joins TRBV18 to TRBJ2-7, with a possible D match to TRBD2 (6 bases). The CDR3 nucleotides are TGTGCCAGCTCACCCCCGGGACTGCGCGAGCAGTACTTC. Amino acids: CASSPPGLREQYF.